This TCR beta chain was sequenced during a study of OX40 agonist ivuxolimab in advanced cancers. About the research overall: Age averaged around 60 years (range about 20 to 80), and just over 80% were male.

The assay was immunoSEQ multiplex PCR, and TCRdb's table has in-frame clones only and misses some. The sample shows roughly 43,000 clones, about nine tenths of them seen only once. The CDR3 consists of 14 residues. Germline CDR1 and CDR2: SEHNR and FQNEAQ (reference sequence). With 4 bases removed from V and 3 bases from J, the gap between germline ends came to 9 bases. General study points: With doses of 0.1 to 3.0 mg/kg, CD4+ and CD8+ blood T cells had undergone clonal expansion by week 6.

As concerns this clone: Its antigen is not known.

Sequencing was performed on CD4+ or CD8+ T cells sorted from blood, taken in a trial of the OX40 agonist ivuxolimab. The chain couples TRBV7-9 to TRBJ2-2; TRBD2 is a possible D gene (5 bases). The source is an adult with an advanced solid tumor such as melanoma, head and neck, liver or kidney cancer. The CDR3 DNA follows: TGTGCCAGCAGCTCGAGAGGGTACACCGGGGAGCTGTTTTTT. Protein product: CASSSRGYTGELFF. Full variable domain (remainder filled in from reference TRBV7-9 and TRBJ2-2): DTGVSQNPRHKITKRGQNVTFRCDPISEHNRLYWYRQTLGQGPEFLTYFQNEAQLEKSRLLSDRFSAERPKGSFSTLEIQRTEQGDSAMYLCASSSRGYTGELFFGEGSRLTVL.